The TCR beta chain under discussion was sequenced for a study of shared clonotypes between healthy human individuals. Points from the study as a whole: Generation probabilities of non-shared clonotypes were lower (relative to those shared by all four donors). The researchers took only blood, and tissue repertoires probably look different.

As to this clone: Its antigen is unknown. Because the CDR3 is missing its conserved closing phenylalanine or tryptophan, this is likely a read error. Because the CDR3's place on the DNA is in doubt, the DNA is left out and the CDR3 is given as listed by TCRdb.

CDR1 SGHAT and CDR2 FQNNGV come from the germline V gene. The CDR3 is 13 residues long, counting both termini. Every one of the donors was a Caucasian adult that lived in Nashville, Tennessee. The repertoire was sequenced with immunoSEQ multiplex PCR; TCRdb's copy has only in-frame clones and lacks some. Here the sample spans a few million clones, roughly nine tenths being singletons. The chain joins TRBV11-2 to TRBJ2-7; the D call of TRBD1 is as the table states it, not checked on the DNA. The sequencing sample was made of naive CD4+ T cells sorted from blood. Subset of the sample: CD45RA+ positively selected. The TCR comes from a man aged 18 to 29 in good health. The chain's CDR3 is CASSFGEAGRGHI.